This TCR beta chain emerged from a study of T-cell reconstitution after alpha-beta-depleted transplantation in children (dated by TCRdb to about 2016). As for the study more broadly: T-cell immune reconstitution after TCRalphabeta/CD19-depleted allogeneic hematopoietic cell transplantation in children was quantitatively tracked in the study by means of TCR repertoire profiling. What the work shows at the level of the full study, not this receptor alone: The frequencies of hyperexpanded clones fell over the following months, and after one year, T-cell counts and TCRbeta diversity were mostly attributed to newly produced T cells. About two months after transplant, the apparently early recovery of alphabetaT-cell counts reportedly depended on just several hundred clones that had expanded rapidly and came from non-depleted graft cells. In some patients, the high TCRbeta diversity seen at day 60 was put down to recipient T cells and intrathymic progenitors that had survived conditioning.

The intended sense of this specimen's treatment or condition label: allogeneic hematopoietic cell transplantation with graft depleted of TCRalphabeta T cells and CD19 B cells. Transplant recipients were children who received TCRalphabeta/CD19-depleted allogeneic hematopoietic cell grafts. Receptor libraries were prepared by PCR. TCRdb records Illumina HiSeq 2500 as the sequencer. TCR libraries were prepared with molecular barcoding, using unique molecular identifiers to normalize TCRbeta repertoire quantification. In-frame beta chains were kept once TCRdb had trimmed the public reads at Q25 with fastp and called clones with MiXCR. Rows merge per CDR3 protein into single entries with the most common DNA and genes. The sample contains under 250,000 distinct CDR3 sequences, 5.5% to 7% of them found a single time. Together, the top ten hold approximately 6% of the sample. About this clonotype itself: Its antigen target is currently unknown. Qualities for individual bases were not recorded, and no much larger clone is one base off.

At the junction V is shortened by 1 base and J by 6 bases; bases outside the gene matches: 9. From its cysteine to its phenylalanine, the CDR3 spans 16 amino acids. Only the CDR3 DNA is retained, 48 bases long and in frame from the first base. In the germline V gene (reference sequence), CDR1 corresponds to LGHDT and CDR2 to YNNKEL. The sequence came from a boy between 2 and 15 years old with acute lymphoblastic leukemia, due to receive a stem cell transplant. Sample: PBMCs, taken before TCRalphabeta/CD19-depleted stem cell transplant. Recombination connected TRBV3-1 to TRBJ2-1; TRBD2 matches 7 bases in the middle. The CDR3 region: CASSQAGGSKLNEQFF. The sequenced DNA: TGTGCCAGCAGCCAAGCGGGCGGGAGTAAGCTCAATGAGCAGTTCTTC.